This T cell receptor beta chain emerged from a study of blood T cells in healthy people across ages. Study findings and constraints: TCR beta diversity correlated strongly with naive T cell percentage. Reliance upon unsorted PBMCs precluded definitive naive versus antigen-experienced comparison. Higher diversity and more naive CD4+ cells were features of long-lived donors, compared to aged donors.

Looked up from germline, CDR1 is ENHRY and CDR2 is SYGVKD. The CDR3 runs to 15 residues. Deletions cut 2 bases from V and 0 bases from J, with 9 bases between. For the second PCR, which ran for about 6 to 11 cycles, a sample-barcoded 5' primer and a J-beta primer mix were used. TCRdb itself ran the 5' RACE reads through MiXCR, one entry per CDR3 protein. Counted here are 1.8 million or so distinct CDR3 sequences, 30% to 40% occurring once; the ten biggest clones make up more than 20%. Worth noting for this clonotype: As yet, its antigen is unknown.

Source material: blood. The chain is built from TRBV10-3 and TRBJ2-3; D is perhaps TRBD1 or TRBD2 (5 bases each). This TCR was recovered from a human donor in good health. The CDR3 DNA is TGTGCCATCAGTGAGGGGGGAGATAGCACAGATACGCAGTATTTT. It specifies CAISEGGDSTDTQYF.